One and the same sample provided the 32 T cell receptor beta chains below, sequenced in a study of T cells in Graves' hyperthyroidism and ophthalmopathy. RNA transcripts gave rise to amplified TCR beta CDR3 regions. The TCR CDR3 first-round RT-PCR relied on the HTBI primer set. MiXCR was run by TCRdb on the multiplex PCR reads, yielding one entry per CDR3 protein. The repertoire holds 480,000 or so distinct CDR3 sequences, with over 13% as singletons. Sequencing used blood. These receptors were taken from a woman aged 18-35 years with Graves' hyperthyroidism.

As regards this clonotype: A much larger clone differs from this one at a single base, so this may be a read error. J is TRBJ2-2 and V is TRBV10-2; tentative D call: TRBD1 (5 bases). Per the germline V gene, CDR1 is WSHSY and CDR2 is SAAADI. Trimming left V 6 bases short and J 3 bases short, with 11 bases between. The CDR3 totals 14 residues. CDR3 nucleotide sequence: TGCGCCAGCAGGACGGAAGGGGACACCGGGGAGCTGTTTTTT. Encoded protein: CASRTEGDTGELFF.

This clonotype came up many times. The rearrangement uses TRBV11-3 and TRBJ2-7; D unclear. This CDR3 spans 15 amino acids. Germline V lookup: CDR1 SGHNT, CDR2 YENEEA. Between the trimmed V and J ends, which lost 1 base and 0 bases, there was a span of 10 bases. The CDR3 DNA reads as TGTGCCAGCAGCTTAGGACTTACGAGCTCCTACGAGCAGTACTTC. Amino acid sequence: CASSLGLTSSYEQYF.

The chain carries TRBV4-2 and TRBJ2-7, with D hard to call. Trimming cost V 4 bases and J 2 bases, with 12 bases left between them. This CDR3 contains 14 residues. CDR1 and CDR2 from the germline V gene are LGHNA and YNFKEQ. This CDR3 reads CASSRTRTTYEQYF. As DNA, the CDR3 is TGTGCCAGCAGCCGGACCCGGACCACCTACGAGCAGTACTTC.

There are many counts of this clonotype. The chain combines TRBV28 with TRBJ2-7, with 13 bases fitting TRBD2. The CDR3 contains 14 residues. Germline lookup yields CDR1 MDHEN and CDR2 SYDVKM. The J segment lost 1 base and the V segment lost 8 bases, leaving 2 bases of the junction unmatched. The CDR3 loop is CASLTSGRSYEQYF. CDR3 DNA: TGTGCCAGCTTGACTAGCGGGAGGTCCTACGAGCAGTACTTC.

The DNA of the CDR3 is TGCGCCAGCAGCCAAGCGGCGGGAATTCAAGAGACCCAGTACTTC. Encoded protein: CASSQAAGIQETQYF. The chain has TRBV4-1 and TRBJ2-5, with a possible D match to TRBD2 (6 bases). V was trimmed by 1 base and J by 2 bases, leaving 11 bases between them. Germline CDR1 MGHRA, CDR2 YSYEKL. The CDR3 sequence is 15 residues long.

This clonotype occurred many times. The chain uses TRBV30 and TRBJ1-6; 7 bases align to TRBD1. This CDR3 has 14 amino acids. J was trimmed by 10 bases and V by 2 bases; bases with no gene match: 8. CDR1 GTSNPN and CDR2 SVGIG come from the germline V gene (reference sequence). CDR3 sequence: CAWSRQGMGSPLHF. The CDR3 DNA reads as TGTGCCTGGAGTCGACAGGGTATGGGGTCACCCCTCCACTTT. Based on the CDR3 plus reference TRBV30 and TRBJ1-6, the full variable domain is SQTIHQWPATLVQPVGSPLSLECTVEGTSNPNLYWYRQAAGRGLQLLFYSVGIGQISSEVPQNLSASRPQDRQFILSSKKLLLSDSGFYLCAWSRQGMGSPLHFGNGTRLTVT.

This clonotype appeared many times. The CDR3 nucleotides are TGTGCCAGCTCACCCGGACTAGCGGGAAGCGAGCAGTACTTC. Protein product: CASSPGLAGSEQYF. The rearrangement joins TRBV18 to TRBJ2-7, with TRBD2 identical over 12 bases. CDR1 is KGHSH and CDR2 is LQKENI in the germline V gene. CDR3 length equals 14 residues. With 3 bases clipped from V and 6 bases from J, the junction kept 3 bases outside the gene matches.

This clonotype was picked up many times. The rearrangement uses TRBV7-2 and TRBJ2-7; a weak D match, TRBD2 (6 bases). The germline V and J ends were trimmed by 2 bases and 6 bases, with 11 bases remaining between them. Germline lookup yields CDR1 SGHTA and CDR2 FQGNSA. The CDR3 is 13 amino acids. This CDR3 reads CASSLSWRGEQYF. The CDR3 DNA sequence: TGTGCCAGCAGCTTATCCTGGCGGGGCGAGCAGTACTTC.

This clonotype occurred many times. This chain uses TRBV24-1 with TRBJ2-3; D is undetermined. Germline assignment: CDR1 KGHDR and CDR2 SFDVKD. Trimming pared 1 base from V and 2 bases from J, leaving 9 bases between. The CDR3 consists of 15 residues. The CDR3: CATSDLWSNTDTQYF. The CDR3 DNA follows: TGTGCCACCAGTGATTTATGGTCTAACACAGATACGCAGTATTTT.

This clonotype was seen at least ten times. V gene TRBV15 combines with J gene TRBJ1-2; tentative D call: TRBD1 (6 bases). V was cut by 0 bases and J by 5 bases, with 10 bases left in between. The germline V gene has CDR1 LNHNV and CDR2 YYDKDF (reference sequence). The length of the CDR3 is 14 residues. In DNA, the CDR3 is TGTGCCACCAGCAGAGACCAGGGGTCGTATGGCTACACCTTC. Its translation is CATSRDQGSYGYTF.

This chain links TRBV20-1 with TRBJ1-4; 7 positions agree with TRBD1. The trim removed 0 bases at V and 7 bases at J, leaving 11 bases unmatched. CDR3 length: 16 amino acids. CDR1 is DFQATT, CDR2 SNEGSKA, per germline (reference sequence). The CDR3 region is CSAREWTGDMGEKLFF. Written as DNA, the CDR3 is TGCAGTGCTAGAGAGTGGACAGGTGACATGGGTGAAAAACTGTTTTTT.

This clonotype was seen ten or more times. The rearrangement uses TRBV11-2 and TRBJ2-2; 14 bases match TRBD2. The CDR3 consists of 22 residues. Germline CDR1 reads SGHAT; CDR2 reads FQNNGV. Trimming took 6 bases from V and 0 from J; bases not matched to a gene: 18. CDR3 amino acids: CASRDHDGTSGRLGTNTGELFF. The CDR3 DNA sequence: TGTGCCAGCAGAGATCACGACGGGACTAGCGGGAGACTGGGTACGAACACCGGGGAGCTGTTTTTT.

This clonotype was observed many times. This rearrangement joins TRBV7-2 to TRBJ1-1, with 8 positions matching TRBD1. The CDR3 is made up of 17 amino acids. Germline trimming cut 8 bases from V and 1 base from J; bases unmatched to any gene: 15. Germline loops: CDR1 SGHTA, CDR2 FQGNSA. The CDR3: CASLRNLGTGWNTEAFF. The CDR3 DNA reads TGTGCCAGCCTCCGGAACCTGGGGACAGGATGGAACACTGAAGCTTTCTTT.

This clonotype was detected many times. The chain links TRBV3-1 to TRBJ2-7, with 8 bases that match TRBD2. CDR3 length: 20 residues. The V gene end was trimmed by 0 bases and the J gene end by 2 bases; junction bases not matched to a gene: 18. The germline V gene has CDR1 LGHDT and CDR2 YNNKEL (reference sequence). In DNA, the CDR3 is TGTGCCAGCAGCCAAGATAGATTGTCTAGCGGGTTACCTTCCCCCTACGAGCAGTACTTC. It is translated as CASSQDRLSSGLPSPYEQYF.

This clonotype was found a few times. V is TRBV6-1 and J is TRBJ2-2; D tentatively fits TRBD1 or TRBD2 (6 bases each). The CDR3 runs to 15 residues. CDR1 and CDR2 from the germline V gene are MNHNS and SASEGT. V was shortened by 6 bases and J by 1 base, with 12 bases between the two germline ends. CDR3 nucleotide sequence: TGTGCCAGCAGGGAGGGGGGAGGGAACACCGGGGAGCTGTTTTTT. Translating it yields CASREGGGNTGELFF.

This clonotype was found many times. V gene TRBV27 combines with J gene TRBJ2-1, with a tentative D call TRBD2 (6 bases). Germline-derived CDR1 and CDR2 are MNHEY and SMNVEV (reference sequence). The CDR3 is 15 amino acids. V gave up 2 bases and J gave up 4 bases, with 12 bases separating them. Here the CDR3 DNA reads TGTGCCAGCAGTTTAGGAGGGCCAAGGTACAATGAGCAGTTCTTC. Translating gives CASSLGGPRYNEQFF.

This clonotype was seen only a few times. The chain links TRBV10-2 to TRBJ1-6; no clear D gene. The CDR3 length is 17 residues. Trimming removed 0 bases at V and 0 bases at J, with 9 bases between. CDR1 is WSHSY and CDR2 is SAAADI in the germline V gene. In DNA form, the CDR3 reads TGCGCCAGCAGTGAGTCTAACCCAAGCTCCTATAATTCACCCCTCCACTTT. Its protein is CASSESNPSSYNSPLHF.

Remarks on this clonotype: A much larger clone lies one base from this, so it may be a read error. The rearrangement uses TRBV7-2 and TRBJ2-1; the D gene could be TRBD1 or TRBD2 (6 bases each). The CDR3 is 16 residues long. Germline V CDR1 and CDR2: SGHTA, FQGNSA. The V gene lost 5 bases and the J gene lost 6 bases, with 20 bases spanning the gap. The CDR3 coding sequence is TGTGCCAGCAGCCTCCCCTGGGGGGCCACCTGCAATGAGCAGTTCTTC. Protein product: CASSLPWGATCNEQFF.

This clonotype was seen many times. The chain couples TRBV14 to TRBJ2-1, with a possible D match to TRBD1 (7 bases). The length of the CDR3 is 13 residues. Germline CDR1 SGHDN, CDR2 FVKESK. V gave up 5 bases and J gave up 8 bases, with 13 bases separating them. The CDR3 region has the DNA TGTGCCAGCAGCTCTGGAGGGGGCTATGAGCAGTTCTTC. Its protein product is CASSSGGGYEQFF.

At least ten counts were recorded for this clonotype. This chain connects TRBV6-1 to TRBJ2-3, with D tentatively TRBD1 or TRBD2 (5 bases each). With 1 base removed from V and 2 bases from J, the gap between germline ends came to 10 bases. CDR3 length equals 15 residues. Germline assignment: CDR1 MNHNS and CDR2 SASEGT. CDR3 protein: CASSEVGGDTDTQYF. CDR3 nucleotides: TGTGCCAGCAGTGAAGTTGGGGGAGACACAGATACGCAGTATTTT.

This clonotype appeared many times. The chain has TRBV12-3 or TRBV12-4 and TRBJ1-1; D gene unclear. Trimming shortened V by 5 bases and J by 2 bases, and 9 bases separated the two germline ends. There are 13 residues in the CDR3. This CDR3 is CASSTRGNTEAFF. CDR3 sequence (DNA): TGTGCCAGCAGTACGAGAGGTAACACTGAAGCTTTCTTT.

This clonotype has just a few counts. The chain has TRBV9 and TRBJ2-3, with 7 bases identical to TRBD2. The CDR3 runs to 14 residues. Germline V gene data show CDR1 as SGDLS and CDR2 as YYNGEE. V dropped 7 bases and J dropped 2; count of bases not matched to a gene: 7. The CDR3 nucleotides are TGTGCCAGCCAAGCTAGCGGCCCCACAGATACGCAGTATTTT. This sequence encodes CASQASGPTDTQYF.

This clonotype has a count of ten or more. V usage is TRBV15 and J usage is TRBJ2-3; 10 bases map to TRBD2. After removal of 2 bases from V and 0 bases from J, the junction contained 5 bases not matched to a gene. The germline V gene has CDR1 LNHNV and CDR2 YYDKDF (reference sequence). This CDR3 spans 17 amino acids. The CDR3 spells CATSRIPTSGSTDTQYF. CDR3 in DNA: TGTGCCACCAGCAGAATCCCGACTAGCGGGAGCACAGATACGCAGTATTTT.

This clonotype appeared many times. The chain is built from TRBV3-1 and TRBJ1-5; D may be TRBD1 (6 bases). In germline, CDR1 is LGHDT, CDR2 YNNKEL (reference sequence). The CDR3 extends over 15 amino acids. The V end lost 5 bases, the J end lost 5 bases, and 16 bases lay between the germline ends. Here the CDR3 reads CASSTGQLQDQPQHF. The CDR3 coding sequence is TGTGCCAGCAGCACCGGACAGCTCCAGGATCAGCCCCAGCATTTT.

This clonotype was counted only a few times. The chain has TRBV7-9 and TRBJ2-7; 13 bases map to TRBD2. In germline, CDR1 is SEHNR, CDR2 FQNEAQ (reference sequence). Trimming at V came to 3 bases and at J to 0 bases, leaving 11 bases not matched to a gene. There are 19 residues in the CDR3. In nucleotides, the CDR3 is TGTGCCAGCAGCTTCTCACTAGCGGGAGGGACAATACGCTCCTACGAGCAGTACTTC. This sequence encodes CASSFSLAGGTIRSYEQYF.

This clonotype was seen many times. For the CDR3, the DNA is TGTGCCAGCAGCTTAACGGGCGGGGGGATGCCTCATTACGAGCAGTACTTC. Residues: CASSLTGGGMPHYEQYF. The chain links TRBV7-3 to TRBJ2-7, with 8 bases fitting TRBD2. The germline CDR1 and CDR2 sequences are SGHTA and FQGTGA. The CDR3 runs 17 residues. V shed 0 bases and J 4 bases; nucleotides not matched to a gene: 11.

This clonotype was found once. The chain has TRBV6-1 and TRBJ1-2; D call uncertain. Trimming removed 2 bases at V and 0 bases at J, with 10 bases between. Looked up from germline, CDR1 is MNHNS and CDR2 is SASEGT. This CDR3 contains 15 residues. The CDR3 protein is CASSEQGFPNYGYTF. In DNA form, the CDR3 reads TGTGCCAGCAGTGAACAAGGCTTCCCTAACTATGGCTACACCTTC.

The rearrangement joins TRBV5-1 to TRBJ1-2; D is uncertain. Germline-derived CDR1 and CDR2 are SGHRS and YFSETQ. The ends were cut back, 3 bases at V and 4 bases at J, with 10 bases in the middle. The CDR3 totals 13 residues. CDR3 sequence reads: CASSSQASYGYTF. The CDR3 DNA reads TGCGCCAGCAGCTCTCAAGCGAGCTATGGCTACACCTTC.

This clonotype was counted many times. CDR3 coding DNA: TGTGCCAGCAGCCAAGTGGAGGGGGTGAACACTGAAGCTTTCTTT. This gives the protein CASSQVEGVNTEAFF. The V and J genes are TRBV3-1 and TRBJ1-1, with D maybe TRBD1 (6 bases). The CDR3 is 15 residues long. Germline-derived CDR1 and CDR2 are LGHDT and YNNKEL (reference sequence). Between the trimmed V and J ends, which lost 1 base and 0 bases, there was a span of 9 bases.

The table lists this clonotype with many counts. The V call is TRBV10-3, the J call TRBJ2-5; 7 bases agree with TRBD1. Germline V gene data show CDR1 as ENHRY and CDR2 as SYGVKD. V dropped 5 bases and J dropped 5; count of bases not matched to a gene: 5. The CDR3 covers 13 residues. This chain's CDR3 is CAISKTGLETQYF. The CDR3 DNA reads TGTGCCATCAGTAAGACAGGGTTGGAGACCCAGTACTTC.

This clonotype was seen many times. The rearrangement joins TRBV24-1 to TRBJ1-2; possibly TRBD1 for D (5 bases). Trimming removed 9 bases from V and 4 bases from J, with 11 bases in between. CDR3 length: 12 residues. In germline, CDR1 is KGHDR, CDR2 SFDVKD. The CDR3 bases are TGTGCCACCTTATCAGACAGCTATGGCTACACCTTC. It yields the protein CATLSDSYGYTF.

In DNA form, the CDR3 reads TGTGCCAGCAGCGTAGACACAGTTTCCACAGATACGCAGTATTTT. Translating it yields CASSVDTVSTDTQYF. This rearrangement joins TRBV9 to TRBJ2-3, with D uncertain. The CDR3 runs to 15 residues. V was shortened by 0 bases and J by 2 bases, with 10 bases between the two germline ends. Germline V lookup: CDR1 SGDLS, CDR2 YYNGEE.